What follows describes a single T cell receptor (beta chain). Its antigen is undetermined. This specimen belongs to a study of T-cell reconstitution after alpha-beta-depleted transplantation in children. Study-level points and caveats: T-cell counts and diversity were attributed mostly to newly produced T cells one year after transplant. The study reportedly traced alpha-beta T cells about two months after transplant to several hundred expanded graft clones.

Unique molecular identifiers were used to barcode this TCRbeta library. TCRdb passed the PCR reads through MiXCR, listing each CDR3 protein once. The sample shows approximately 630,000 distinct CDR3 sequences, around 13% of them seen only once. Trimming cost V 7 bases and J 4 bases; bases outside gene matches: 9. CDR1 and CDR2 from the germline V gene are SGHRS and YFSETQ. The CDR3 loop spans 14 amino acids. This sequence joins TRBV5-1 and TRBJ2-7, with 9 bases lining up with TRBD1. The sequencing used PBMCs, collected before TCRalphabeta/CD19-depleted stem cell transplant. The sequence derives from a girl aged 2-10 years with congenital amegakaryocytic thrombocytopenia, due to receive a stem cell transplant. CDR3 residues: CASGSTGGRYEQYF. CDR3 DNA sequence: TGCGCCAGCGGCTCGACAGGGGGAAGATACGAGCAGTACTTC.